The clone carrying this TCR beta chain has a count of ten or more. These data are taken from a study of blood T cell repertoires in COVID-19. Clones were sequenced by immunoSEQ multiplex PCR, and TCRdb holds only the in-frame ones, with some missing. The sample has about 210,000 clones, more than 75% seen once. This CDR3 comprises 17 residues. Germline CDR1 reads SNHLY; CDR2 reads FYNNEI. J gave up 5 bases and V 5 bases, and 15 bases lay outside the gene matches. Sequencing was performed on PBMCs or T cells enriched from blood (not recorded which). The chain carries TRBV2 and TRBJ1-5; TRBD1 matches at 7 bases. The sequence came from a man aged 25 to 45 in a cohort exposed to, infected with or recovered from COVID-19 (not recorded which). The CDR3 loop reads CASSNTRGSRFDQPQHF. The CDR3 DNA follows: TGTGCCAGCAGTAATACCAGGGGGTCCCGGTTCGATCAGCCCCAGCATTTT.